The sequence of this TCR beta chain was determined in a study of blood T cell repertoires in COVID-19. Study context: Whether acute or convalescent, the COVID-19 samples came from the United States, Italy and Spain. T cells, B-cell-depleted T cells, or PBMCs supplied cDNA or gDNA.

Methods used by the authors: Reference gene primer amplification in the assay estimated nucleated cell counts. Libraries were prepared by immunoSEQ multiplex PCR; TCRdb keeps only in-frame clonotypes and omits some of them. V, J and clone size derive from that table, while D and trimming were established from the DNA sequence. Here the sample spans about 240,000 clones, around 85% being singletons. This CDR3 is 14 amino acids long. The V gene's germline CDR1 is LNHDA and CDR2 SQIVND (reference sequence). Trimming shortened V by 2 bases and J by 1 base, and 6 bases separated the two germline ends. Enrollees, roughly 18 to 90 years old, lived in 24 US areas.

This TCR derives from a woman between 40 and 50 years old with acute COVID-19. Sequencing used PBMCs or T cells enriched from blood (not recorded which). This chain connects TRBV19 to TRBJ1-5; no clear D gene. The CDR3 sequence is CASSISRSNQPQHF. The CDR3, as DNA: TGTGCCAGTAGTATATCCAGAAGCAATCAGCCCCAGCATTTT.